Each of the 16 T cell receptor beta chains below was sequenced from the same sample in a study of PD-1 blockade in classical Hodgkin lymphoma. Using immunoSEQ multiplex PCR, the repertoire was profiled, and TCRdb retains in-frame clones only, with some absent. Of 6,000 to 7,500 clones listed, around half are singletons. Every patient had relapsed following autologous stem cell transplantation, and cohorts differed in brentuximab vedotin exposure. From thawed PBMCs, CD8+ T cells were isolated by magnetic negative selection. This specimen was CD8+ T cells from blood, taken at baseline. These receptors all stem from a human donor with classical Hodgkin lymphoma.

CDR3 sequence: CASKRQGTEQYF. Here the CDR3 DNA reads TGTGCCAGCAAGAGACAGGGTACCGAGCAGTACTTC. V gene TRBV6-5 combines with J gene TRBJ2-5, with TRBD1 identical over 7 bases. The J call may be mistaken, given a closer DNA end match to TRBJ2-7. This CDR3 contains 12 residues. The germline gives CDR1 MNHEY, CDR2 SVGAGI.

This clone is termed medium-sized. The CDR3 DNA follows: TGTGCCTGGAGTGGCTATGGCTACACCTTC. Translating gives CAWSGYGYTF. The chain has TRBV30 and TRBJ1-2; D unclear. Germline V gene lookup returns CDR1 GTSNPN and CDR2 SVGIG (reference sequence). V lost 1 base and J lost 4, with 1 base in between. The CDR3 spans 10 residues.

The V gene is TRBV4-1, the J gene TRBJ2-1, with 7 positions matching TRBD2. Trimming at V came to 4 bases and at J to 4 bases, leaving 7 bases not matched to a gene. Germline V gives CDR1 MGHRA, CDR2 YSYEKL. CDR3 length: 15 residues. The DNA of the CDR3 is TGCGCCAGCAGCCCGAATAGCGGGCCATACAATGAGCAGTTCTTC. It yields the protein CASSPNSGPYNEQFF.

The chain couples TRBV5-1 to TRBJ1-2; 8 positions match TRBD1. Germline CDR1 is SGHRS and CDR2 is YFSETQ. After removal of 4 bases from V and 4 bases from J, the junction contained 6 bases not matched to a gene. The CDR3 is 14 residues long. CDR3 region: CASSPEGTGYGYTF. Here the CDR3 DNA reads TGCGCCAGCAGCCCGGAAGGGACAGGCTATGGCTACACCTTC.

This rearrangement joins TRBV5-5 to TRBJ2-7; 9 nucleotides agree with TRBD2. V gave up 4 bases and J gave up 3 bases; unmatched junction bases: 5. The CDR3 consists of 14 residues. Looked up from germline, CDR1 is SGHKS and CDR2 is YYEKEE (reference sequence). The CDR3 DNA reads TGTGCCAGCAGCCCGACTAGCGGTAACTACGAGCAGTACTTC. It codes for CASSPTSGNYEQYF.

The rearrangement joins TRBV6-4 to TRBJ2-1; the match to TRBD1 covers 7 bases. This CDR3 region has 14 residues. Per germline, CDR1 MRHNA and CDR2 SNTAGT. V lost 2 bases, J lost 4 bases, and 2 bases stayed unmatched. CDR3 nucleotide sequence: TGTGCCAGCAGTGACAGGGGACAGTACAATGAGCAGTTCTTC. Its translation is CASSDRGQYNEQFF.

This clone was seen only a few times. The gene calls are TRBV19 and TRBJ1-1; D is undetermined. This CDR3 has 14 residues. Germline values: CDR1 LNHDA, CDR2 SQIVND (reference sequence). V lost 3 bases and J lost 4, with 12 bases in between. CDR3 sequence: CASSMIPEGTEAFF. Written as DNA, the CDR3 is TGTGCCAGTAGTATGATCCCTGAGGGCACTGAAGCTTTCTTT.

The table lists this clone with a few counts. This chain links TRBV6-5 with TRBJ1-2; tentatively, D is TRBD1 (5 bases). The germline V gene encodes CDR1 MNHEY and CDR2 SVGAGI. V gave up 7 bases and J gave up 5 bases, with 11 bases separating them. CDR3 length equals 12 residues. The DNA of the CDR3 is TGTGCCAGCACTCACCAGGGTTATGGCTACACCTTC. It is translated as CASTHQGYGYTF.

This chain links TRBV27 with TRBJ1-6; 7 nucleotides line up with TRBD1. CDR3 length: 15 amino acids. CDR1 MNHEY and CDR2 SMNVEV come from the germline V gene (reference sequence). With V trimmed by 5 bases and J by 5 bases, 6 bases remained unmatched. The CDR3 nucleotides read TGTGCCAGCAGTCTACAGGGGAGGAATAATTCACCCCTCCACTTT. The encoded protein is CASSLQGRNNSPLHF.

In this sample, this clone turned up a few times. The chain combines TRBV29-1 with TRBJ2-7; 8 bases line up with TRBD2. Germline CDR1 reads SQVTM; CDR2 reads ANQGSEA. The junction had 5 bases not matched to a gene; V was cut back by 4 bases and J by 3 bases. This CDR3 is 13 amino acids long. In DNA form, the CDR3 reads TGCAGCGTTGTACTCAGCGGGAGCTACGAGCAGTACTTC. This codes for CSVVLSGSYEQYF.

The J gene is TRBJ1-1, the V gene TRBV16; D is unclear. V was clipped by 4 bases and J by 4 bases, with 10 bases between them. The CDR3 runs 13 residues. Per germline, CDR1 KGHSY and CDR2 FQNENV. In nucleotides, the CDR3 is TGTGCCAGCAGCCCGAGCCGGTCCACTGAAGCTTTCTTT. Protein: CASSPSRSTEAFF.

The rearrangement uses TRBV30 and TRBJ2-1; D not certain. Trimming removed 5 bases at V and 6 bases at J, with 17 bases between. The CDR3 runs to 14 residues. Germline V gives CDR1 GTSNPN, CDR2 SVGIG (reference sequence). Here the CDR3 reads CAWAHDGRINEQFF. The CDR3 DNA reads TGTGCCTGGGCTCACGACGGACGGATCAATGAGCAGTTCTTC.

V usage is TRBV11-2 and J usage is TRBJ1-4, with a weak D call TRBD1 (6 bases). This CDR3 region has 15 residues. Germline V lookup: CDR1 SGHAT, CDR2 FQNNGV. V lost 4 bases and J 4 bases, leaving 13 bases between the germline ends. The CDR3 coding sequence is TGTGCCAGCAGCTCCAAGAGGGGGAATAATGAAAAACTGTTTTTT. Amino acids: CASSSKRGNNEKLFF.

The J gene is TRBJ2-7, the V gene TRBV6-6, with a tentative D call TRBD1 (5 bases). The CDR3 has 13 amino acids. The germline CDR1 and CDR2 sequences are MNHNY and SVGAGI (reference sequence). The germline V and J ends were trimmed by 8 bases and 2 bases, with 13 bases remaining between them. CDR3 coding DNA: TGTGCCAGCGGGGCAGTCGCCGCCTACGAGCAGTACTTC. Its translation is CASGAVAAYEQYF.

The chain links TRBV27 to TRBJ1-2, with TRBD1 matching 9 bases. CDR1 and CDR2 from the germline V gene are MNHEY and SMNVEV (reference sequence). The CDR3 covers 14 residues. With V trimmed by 11 bases and J by 4 bases, 11 bases remained unmatched. Written as DNA, the CDR3 is TGTGCCGGAGTATACAGGGGGCTAATCTATGGCTACACCTTC. As protein: CAGVYRGLIYGYTF.

The rearrangement uses TRBV27 and TRBJ1-5; D is undetermined. V was trimmed by 1 base and J by 0 bases, leaving 7 bases between them. CDR3 length: 15 residues. Germline CDR1 reads MNHEY; CDR2 reads SMNVEV (reference sequence). The CDR3 loop reads CASSLLWDSNQPQHF. The CDR3 DNA follows: TGTGCCAGCAGTTTATTGTGGGATAGCAATCAGCCCCAGCATTTT.